Below are 30 T cell receptor beta chains sequenced from a single sample in a study of blood T cell repertoires in COVID-19. TCRdb's copy holds only in-frame clones and misses some; the assay was immunoSEQ multiplex PCR. The sample has about 200,000 clones, roughly nine tenths seen once. The material sequenced was peripheral blood. These receptor sequences come from a man in his 60s with active or convalescent COVID-19.

In its sample, this clone was seen a few times. The gene calls are TRBV7-9 and TRBJ1-2; D is unclear. The CDR3 contains 14 residues. V shed 1 base and J shed 5 bases, with 11 bases lying between them. Germline assignment: CDR1 SEHNR and CDR2 FQNEAQ (reference sequence). DNA of the CDR3: TGTGCCAGCAGCTTAGGCTATTCGCCGTATGGCTACACCTTC. This sequence encodes CASSLGYSPYGYTF.

The chain couples TRBV3-1 (or the pseudogene TRBV3-2) to TRBJ1-2; the D is unclear. V lost 2 bases and J 8 bases, leaving 12 bases between the germline ends. CDR1 LGHDT and CDR2 YNNKEL come from the germline V gene (reference sequence). This CDR3 region has 13 residues. The CDR3 nucleotides are TGTGCCAGCAGCCAACAGGATTCCTTCGGCTACACCTTC. It codes for CASSQQDSFGYTF.

The chain joins TRBV5-1 to TRBJ2-7; 7 bases map to TRBD1. Germline V CDR1 and CDR2: SGHRS, YFSETQ. The CDR3 is 15 residues long. Unmatched junction bases numbered 7, after V lost 4 bases and J lost 0 bases. The CDR3 sequence: CASSPDRRSSYEQYF. The CDR3 DNA sequence: TGCGCCAGCAGCCCGGACAGGCGATCCTCCTACGAGCAGTACTTC.

The CDR3 loop reads CASSYSRLGNTIYF. The DNA of the CDR3 is TGTGCCAGCAGTTATTCGCGGCTAGGAAACACCATATATTTT. The chain uses TRBV6-5 and TRBJ1-3; D is unclear. From germline, CDR1 is MNHEY and CDR2 SVGAGI. The V gene lost 3 bases and the J gene lost 4 bases, with 10 bases spanning the gap. This CDR3 comprises 14 residues.

The chain has TRBV6-6 and TRBJ2-6; possibly TRBD2 for D (6 bases). The CDR3 is made up of 16 amino acids. V lost 6 bases and J lost 3, with 15 bases in between. Looked up from germline, CDR1 is MNHNY and CDR2 is SVGAGI (reference sequence). The CDR3 DNA is TGTGCCAGCAGCCCCGGGCGGGGAGGTGGGGCCAACGTCCTGACTTTC. This sequence encodes CASSPGRGGGANVLTF.

This chain links TRBV24-1 with TRBJ2-1; D is ambiguous. Germline values: CDR1 KGHDR, CDR2 SFDVKD. The V gene lost 1 base and the J gene lost 0 bases, with 6 bases spanning the gap. CDR3 length: 15 residues. This chain's CDR3 is CATSDFSGSYNEQFF. The CDR3 DNA follows: TGTGCCACCAGTGATTTTTCGGGCTCCTACAATGAGCAGTTCTTC.

J is TRBJ2-3 and V is TRBV2; TRBD2 matches at 12 bases. J lost 4 bases, V lost 3 bases, and 8 bases had no gene match. The CDR3 consists of 17 residues. Germline lookup yields CDR1 SNHLY and CDR2 FYNNEI. As DNA, the CDR3 is TGTGCCAGCAGTGAGGGTCTAGCGGGGGGGTCCGCAGATACGCAGTATTTT. The encoded protein is CASSEGLAGGSADTQYF.

This sequence joins TRBV21-1 and TRBJ1-5. TRBV21-1 is shown as a pseudogene. The CDR3 totals 16 residues. The CDR3 region is CASSQVGGVNNQPQHF. The CDR3 DNA reads TGTGCCAGCAGCCAAGTCGGAGGAGTGAACAATCAGCCCCAGCATTTT.

The chain has TRBV18 and TRBJ1-5, with D tentatively TRBD1 (5 bases). This CDR3 spans 13 amino acids. The V end lost 4 bases, the J end lost 4 bases, and 8 bases lay between the germline ends. Germline CDR1 KGHSH, CDR2 LQKENI. The CDR3 DNA reads TGTGCCAGCTCACAGGGACTAAATCAGCCCCAGCATTTT. It codes for CASSQGLNQPQHF.

This clone was seen once. J is TRBJ2-5 and V is TRBV5-1, with 7 bases fitting TRBD1. The CDR3 length is 13 residues. CDR1 is SGHRS, CDR2 YFSETQ, per germline. V was pared by 4 bases and J by 4 bases, with 4 bases of the junction left unmatched. The CDR3 DNA reads as TGCGCCAGCAGCGGGGACAGTTCAGAGACCCAGTACTTC. The encoded protein is CASSGDSSETQYF.

The rearrangement joins TRBV9 to TRBJ1-1, with D possibly being TRBD1 (5 bases). V gave up 0 bases and J gave up 3 bases, with 9 bases separating them. The CDR3 runs to 14 residues. The germline V gene encodes CDR1 SGDLS and CDR2 YYNGEE. The CDR3: CASSVGGRDTEAFF. In DNA form, the CDR3 reads TGTGCCAGCAGCGTAGGGGGCAGGGACACTGAAGCTTTCTTT.

The rearrangement joins TRBV2 to TRBJ2-7; 7 positions agree with TRBD2. Germline-derived CDR1 and CDR2 are SNHLY and FYNNEI. After removal of 7 bases from V and 2 bases from J, the junction contained 5 bases not matched to a gene. The CDR3 is 13 amino acids. CDR3 in DNA: TGTGCCAGCATCACTAGCGTTGCCTACGAGCAGTACTTC. Its translation: CASITSVAYEQYF.

CDR3 in amino acids: CASCPAGGDGYTF. DNA for the CDR3: TGTGCCAGCTGCCCCGCAGGGGGCGACGGCTACACCTTC. The J gene is TRBJ1-2, the V gene TRBV7-9, with 8 bases fitting TRBD1. V shed 8 bases and J 8 bases; nucleotides not matched to a gene: 10. The CDR3 sequence is 13 residues long. Germline CDR1 and CDR2: SEHNR and FQNEAQ (reference sequence).

This chain joins TRBV5-6 and TRBJ2-4; 9 positions match TRBD1. The CDR3 contains 15 residues. After removal of 2 bases from V and 4 bases from J, the junction contained 4 bases not matched to a gene. Looked up from germline, CDR1 is SGHDT and CDR2 is YYEEEE. Here the CDR3 reads CASSFRDRAKNIQYF. CDR3 DNA: TGTGCCAGCAGCTTCCGGGACAGGGCAAAAAACATTCAGTACTTC.

The chain recombines TRBV10-1 with TRBJ2-3; D call uncertain. Germline V CDR1 and CDR2: WNHNN, SYGVQD (reference sequence). The V end was cut by 8 bases, the J end by 3 bases, with 15 bases between. This CDR3 comprises 14 residues. Written as DNA, the CDR3 is TGCGCCAGCGCGAGAGGAGCCCAAACAGATACGCAGTATTTT. It specifies CASARGAQTDTQYF.

The chain recombines TRBV24-1 with TRBJ2-1, with D possibly matching TRBD1 (6 bases). Germline assignment: CDR1 KGHDR and CDR2 SFDVKD. The CDR3 has 15 residues. V was trimmed by 11 bases and J by 9 bases, leaving 25 bases between them. CDR3 in amino acids: CARGIWGPLPGEQFF. The CDR3 bases are TGTGCCAGGGGAATCTGGGGGCCCCTGCCGGGTGAGCAGTTCTTC.

The sample holds one count of this clone. The chain recombines TRBV30 with TRBJ1-2, with D perhaps matching TRBD1 (5 bases). V lost 1 base and J 7 bases, leaving 13 bases between the germline ends. Per the germline V gene, CDR1 is GTSNPN and CDR2 is SVGIG (reference sequence). The CDR3 runs to 13 residues. The CDR3 spells CAWSATVRGGYTF. CDR3 nucleotides: TGTGCCTGGAGTGCGACAGTCCGTGGTGGCTACACCTTC.

J is TRBJ1-1 and V is TRBV5-1; 7 bases map to TRBD1. This CDR3 contains 14 residues. Germline CDR1 SGHRS, CDR2 YFSETQ. With V trimmed by 4 bases and J by 3 bases, 6 bases remained unmatched. The CDR3 sequence: CASSSTGVDTEAFF. CDR3 in DNA: TGCGCCAGCAGCAGCACAGGGGTAGACACTGAAGCTTTCTTT. The whole variable domain, filled in from reference TRBV5-1 and TRBJ1-1, reads KAGVTQTPRYLIKTRGQQVTLSCSPISGHRSVSWYQQTPGQGLQFLFEYFSETQRNKGNFPGRFSGRQFSNSRSEMNVSTLELGDSALYLCASSSTGVDTEAFFGQGTRLTVV.

This rearrangement joins TRBV19 to TRBJ1-3, with TRBD1 matching 7 bases. V was clipped by 3 bases and J by 0 bases; unmatched bases: 8. This CDR3 has 17 residues. Germline V gene data show CDR1 as LNHDA and CDR2 as SQIVND (reference sequence). CDR3 region: CASSIRTGYSSGNTIYF. DNA of the CDR3: TGTGCCAGTAGTATCCGGACAGGCTACTCCTCTGGAAACACCATATATTTT.

This clone was recorded once. The CDR3 nucleotides are TGTGCCAGAAGCCCCGGACAGGAAAACTATGGCTACACCTTC. Its translation: CARSPGQENYGYTF. J is TRBJ1-2 and V is TRBV5-3; 7 bases fit TRBD1. TRBV5-3 is assigned to the ORF class and has an uncertain function. The CDR3 consists of 14 residues. V shed 4 bases, J shed 2 bases, and the junction held 5 bases outside the gene matches.

This sequence joins TRBV15 and TRBJ1-5; D perhaps matches TRBD1 (5 bases). Between the trimmed V and J ends, which lost 1 base and 3 bases, there was a span of 16 bases. This CDR3 is built from 17 residues. Germline values: CDR1 LNHNV, CDR2 YYDKDF (reference sequence). Here the CDR3 reads CATSRAEQAQVNQPQHF. CDR3 DNA sequence: TGTGCCACCAGCAGAGCCGAACAGGCCCAAGTCAATCAGCCCCAGCATTTT.

This chain uses TRBV24-1 with TRBJ2-1; D might be TRBD1 (6 bases). Germline CDR1 and CDR2: KGHDR and SFDVKD. The CDR3 has 14 amino acids. V was shortened by 7 bases and J by 7 bases, with 16 bases between the two germline ends. This CDR3 reads CATSEGVGWNEQFF. In DNA form, the CDR3 reads TGTGCCACCAGCGAGGGGGTCGGGTGGAATGAGCAGTTCTTC.

The chain employs TRBV2 and TRBJ1-2; no definite D call. CDR3 length: 13 residues. Germline V gene lookup returns CDR1 SNHLY and CDR2 FYNNEI. V was cut by 5 bases and J by 6 bases, with 13 bases left in between. CDR3 in amino acids: CASSPEEKHGYTF. CDR3 bases: TGTGCCAGCAGTCCCGAGGAAAAGCATGGCTACACCTTC. Filled out from reference TRBV2 and TRBJ1-2, the complete variable domain reads EPEVTQTPSHQVTQMGQEVILRCVPISNHLYFYWYRQILGQKVEFLVSFYNNEISEKSEIFDDQFSVERPDGSNFTLKIRSTKLEDSAMYFCASSPEEKHGYTFGSGTRLTVV.

The chain joins TRBV5-1 to TRBJ2-7; possibly TRBD1 for D (6 bases). The CDR3 consists of 15 residues. The V end was cut by 1 base, the J end by 3 bases, with 14 bases between. Germline V gene lookup returns CDR1 SGHRS and CDR2 YFSETQ. The chain's CDR3 is CASSLTTGPNYEQYF. Written as DNA, the CDR3 is TGCGCCAGCAGCTTGACGACAGGACCTAACTACGAGCAGTACTTC.

The rearrangement joins TRBV6-5 to TRBJ1-3; a weak D match, TRBD1 (5 bases). CDR3 length: 14 amino acids. CDR1 and CDR2 (germline): MNHEY, SVGAGI. Deletions cut 5 bases from V and 0 bases from J, with 8 bases between. The CDR3 coding sequence is TGTGCCAGCAGTCAGGGCCCCTCTGGAAACACCATATATTTT. This encodes CASSQGPSGNTIYF.

The rearrangement uses TRBV4-2 and TRBJ1-6; D gene ambiguous. CDR1 is LGHNA and CDR2 is YNFKEQ in the germline V gene. The CDR3 runs 15 residues. V was pared by 1 base and J by 8 bases, with 12 bases between. The CDR3: CASSQVAAQDSPLHF. CDR3 bases: TGTGCCAGCAGCCAAGTAGCAGCCCAAGATTCACCCCTCCACTTT.

The V gene is TRBV6-5, the J gene TRBJ2-3, with 12 bases lining up with TRBD2. V gave up 4 bases and J gave up 3 bases; unmatched junction bases: 5. Germline V gene data show CDR1 as MNHEY and CDR2 as SVGAGI. This CDR3 has 16 amino acids. Written as DNA, the CDR3 is TGTGCCAGCAGTTTCCCACTAGCGGGGGGAACAGATACGCAGTATTTT. Encoded protein: CASSFPLAGGTDTQYF.

This clone was found a few times. The chain recombines TRBV4-1 with TRBJ2-7; no clear D. V was clipped by 1 base and J by 7 bases, with 17 bases between them. There are 15 residues in the CDR3. Germline lookup yields CDR1 MGHRA and CDR2 YSYEKL. CDR3 protein: CASSQVGSRGREQYF. CDR3 nucleotide sequence: TGCGCCAGCAGCCAAGTGGGCTCCCGTGGCAGGGAGCAGTACTTC.

V gene TRBV15 combines with J gene TRBJ1-4, with D possibly matching TRBD1 (5 bases). The V end lost 0 bases, the J end lost 8 bases, and 16 bases lay between the germline ends. Germline-derived CDR1 and CDR2 are LNHNV and YYDKDF (reference sequence). The CDR3 consists of 16 residues. The CDR3 DNA is TGTGCCACCAGCAGAGAGGCAGGGAGGAGTCAGGAAAAACTGTTTTTT. Protein sequence: CATSREAGRSQEKLFF.

Details on this clone: The junction and the germline gene differ at one end; a read error may be behind it. V gene TRBV5-1 combines with J gene TRBJ2-5; D might be TRBD2 (5 bases). Germline loops: CDR1 SGHRS, CDR2 YFSETQ. The CDR3 is made up of 14 amino acids. CDR3 sequence (DNA): TGCGCCAGCAGTTTGGACTCAACTCAAGAGACCCAGTACTTC. Translating gives CASSLDSTQETQYF.